This T cell receptor beta chain stems from a study of a mutant IDH1 vaccine in newly diagnosed glioma. On the study more broadly: Treated patients had a mean age of 40.4 years and an approximately 60% male, roughly 40% female split. Before enrollment, patients got radiotherapy alone, temozolomide alone, or mostly the combination.

Only in-frame clones appear in the TCRdb table, and some are missing; sequencing was by immunoSEQ multiplex PCR. The table lists 70,000 or so clones, around four fifths of them singletons, with 4% to 5.5% in the top ten. This clone has a single count. The antigen remains undetermined. Sample time point: baseline, week 1 (first vaccination visit). The sample's treatment: pre-vaccination baseline after standard-of-care therapy. This CDR3 region has 12 residues. The V gene lost 7 bases and the J gene lost 4 bases, with 13 bases spanning the gap. Germline assignment: CDR1 SQVTM and CDR2 ANQGSEA. Study-wide results and caveats: Variations in leading peripheral T cell clonotypes appeared to have no connection with pseudoprogression.

Material: peripheral blood mononuclear cells (PBMCs), obtained from a glioma patient treated with radiotherapy, temozolomide or both. The receptor comes from a young woman with glioma. Some clones in this sample may be carry-over from other donors' samples. The gene calls are TRBV29-1 and TRBJ1-1, with D maybe TRBD1 (5 bases). The CDR3 coding sequence is TGCAGCGCTCAAGGGGTGGTCACTGAAGCTTTCTTT. This translates into CSAQGVVTEAFF.